The present T cell receptor (beta chain) was sequenced within a study of blood T cell repertoires in COVID-19. In its sample, this clone was seen once. TCRdb's table, derived via immunoSEQ multiplex PCR, lists solely in-frame clones and lacks some. The sample has 200,000 to 300,000 clones, 83% seen once; the top ten hold 3.6%. Participants spanned ages about 18 to 100 years and resided in 24 US areas. Participants classified as exposed had met a COVID-19 case within 2 weeks before study entry. The length of the CDR3 is 13 residues. V gave up 4 bases and J gave up 7 bases; unmatched junction bases: 6. Germline V gene sequence: CDR1 SGHKS, CDR2 YYEKEE (reference sequence).

The clonotype originates from a woman in her forties who had been exposed to COVID-19. The specimen was PBMCs or T cells enriched from blood (not recorded which). The rearrangement joins TRBV5-5 to TRBJ1-2, with 8 positions matching TRBD1. The CDR3 sequence: CASSVTGDGGYTF. The CDR3 DNA reads TGTGCCAGCAGCGTGACAGGGGACGGTGGCTACACCTTC.